Listed below are T cell receptor beta chains from one sample, sequenced in a study of cytomegalovirus exposure and HLA in healthy donors. TCRdb's copy holds only in-frame clones and misses some; the assay was immunoSEQ multiplex PCR. Of about 140,000 clones listed, 82% were seen once; the top ten hold roughly 3.2%. Sequenced input: PBMCs. These receptors were obtained from a man in his late teens or twenties in good health and CMV-seropositive. Both conserved end residues are part of each CDR3. D genes are given only for firm matches. The size of a clone is reported for some rows only, either as once, few or many, or as a class for expanded clones.

j_gene: TRBJ2-7
len: 15
v_gene: TRBV28
d_gene: .
abundance: .
CDR3nt: TGTGCCAGCAGAGACCCGGGACTCCCATTTGGGGAGCAGTACTTC
CDR3aa: CASRDPGLPFGEQYF

j_gene: TRBJ2-5
len: 14
v_gene: TRBV7-8
d_gene: .
abundance: .
CDR3nt: TGTGCCAGCAGCCCCCTCAGGGGCACAGAGACCCAGTACTTC
CDR3aa: CASSPLRGTETQYF

j_gene: TRBJ2-7
len: 16
v_gene: TRBV4-1
d_gene: .
abundance: .
CDR3nt: TGCGCCAGCAGCCAAGATCGACAGAAGAGCTCCTACGAGCAGTACTTC
CDR3aa: CASSQDRQKSSYEQYF

j_gene: TRBJ2-2
len: 15
v_gene: TRBV5-1
d_gene: .
abundance: .
CDR3nt: TGCGCCAGCAGCCTTGGGGAGGCGAACACCGGGGAGCTGTTTTTT
CDR3aa: CASSLGEANTGELFF

j_gene: TRBJ2-7
len: 14
v_gene: TRBV5-1
d_gene: .
abundance: .
CDR3nt: TGCGCCAGCCATTCCCTTAGCGGCGCCTACGAGCAGTACTTC
CDR3aa: CASHSLSGAYEQYF

j_gene: TRBJ2-5
len: 19
v_gene: TRBV21-1
d_gene: .
abundance: .
CDR3nt: TGTGCCAGCAGCAAAGAATCCGGGACAGGGTGCCAATTTCAAGAGACCCAGTACTTC
CDR3aa: CASSKESGTGCQFQETQYF

j_gene: TRBJ1-1
len: 11
v_gene: TRBV30
d_gene: .
abundance: few
CDR3nt: TGTGGGGCAGGGGAGAACACTGAAGCTTTCTTT
CDR3aa: CGAGENTEAFF

j_gene: TRBJ1-2
len: 16
v_gene: TRBV5-1
d_gene: TRBD1
abundance: .
CDR3nt: TGCGCCAGCAGCCGAGGACAGGGGGCGCTCAGCTATGGCTACACCTTC
CDR3aa: CASSRGQGALSYGYTF

j_gene: TRBJ1-2
len: 13
v_gene: TRBV7-9
d_gene: .
abundance: .
CDR3nt: TGTGCCAGCAGCCAAGGACAGATCTATGGCTACACCTTC
CDR3aa: CASSQGQIYGYTF

j_gene: TRBJ2-5
len: 12
v_gene: TRBV29-1
d_gene: .
abundance: .
CDR3nt: TGCAGCGTTGACAGGGCTTCAGAGACCCAGTACTTC
CDR3aa: CSVDRASETQYF

j_gene: TRBJ2-5
len: 14
v_gene: TRBV4-1
d_gene: TRBD1
abundance: .
CDR3nt: TGCGCCAGCAGCCAAGGGACAGGGCAAGAGACCCAGTACTTC
CDR3aa: CASSQGTGQETQYF

j_gene: TRBJ1-2
len: 14
v_gene: TRBV11-2
d_gene: .
abundance: .
CDR3nt: TGTGCCAGCAGCTTAGTTTTGCAAGGGGATGGCTACACCTTC
CDR3aa: CASSLVLQGDGYTF

j_gene: TRBJ1-3
len: 17
v_gene: TRBV28
d_gene: .
abundance: .
CDR3nt: TGTGCCAGCAGAACTACAGGGCCCTACCACTCTGGAAACACCATATATTTT
CDR3aa: CASRTTGPYHSGNTIYF

j_gene: TRBJ1-1
len: 11
v_gene: TRBV4-1
d_gene: .
abundance: .
CDR3nt: TGCGCCAGCAGCTCCCCGGGGGAAGCTTTCTTT
CDR3aa: CASSSPGEAFF

j_gene: TRBJ1-4
len: 16
v_gene: TRBV7-9
d_gene: TRBD1
abundance: .
CDR3nt: TGTGCCAGCAGCCTAGGACAGGCGCCAACTAATGAAAAACTGTTTTTT
CDR3aa: CASSLGQAPTNEKLFF

j_gene: TRBJ2-1
len: 17
v_gene: TRBV27
d_gene: TRBD2
abundance: .
CDR3nt: TGTGCCAGCAGTTTACCCCCGGATAGCGGGAGGCCCGATGAGCAGTTCTTC
CDR3aa: CASSLPPDSGRPDEQFF

j_gene: TRBJ2-1
len: 16
v_gene: TRBV4-1
d_gene: TRBD2
abundance: .
CDR3nt: TGCGCCAGCAGCCAAGAAGCTACTAGCGGGAGACAGGAGCAGTTCTTC
CDR3aa: CASSQEATSGRQEQFF

j_gene: TRBJ1-6
len: 14
v_gene: TRBV5-6
d_gene: TRBD1
abundance: .
CDR3nt: TGTGCCAGCAGCTTCGGACAGGGAAATTCACCCCTCCACTTT
CDR3aa: CASSFGQGNSPLHF

j_gene: TRBJ1-2
len: 15
v_gene: TRBV9
d_gene: TRBD1
abundance: once
CDR3nt: TGTGCCAGCAGCCCGCGGACAGGCGCTAACTATGGCTACACCTTC
CDR3aa: CASSPRTGANYGYTF

j_gene: TRBJ2-5
len: 16
v_gene: TRBV6-1
d_gene: TRBD1
abundance: once
CDR3nt: TGTGCCAGCAGTGCTTACGCCGGGACAGTCCAAGAGACCCAGTACTTC
CDR3aa: CASSAYAGTVQETQYF

j_gene: TRBJ1-5
len: 15
v_gene: TRBV6-1
d_gene: TRBD1
abundance: .
CDR3nt: TGTGCCAGCAAGCCTCCCGGGACAGGGGGTCAGCCCCAGCATTTT
CDR3aa: CASKPPGTGGQPQHF

j_gene: TRBJ2-3
len: 14
v_gene: TRBV29-1
d_gene: .
abundance: .
CDR3nt: TGCAGCGTTGAAACTAGCCGGATCACAGATACGCAGTATTTT
CDR3aa: CSVETSRITDTQYF

j_gene: TRBJ1-5
len: 15
v_gene: TRBV4-1
d_gene: .
abundance: .
CDR3nt: TGCGCCAGCAGCCAAATCCCGGGGAGCAATCAGCCCCAGCATTTT
CDR3aa: CASSQIPGSNQPQHF

j_gene: TRBJ2-2
len: 17
v_gene: TRBV6-4
d_gene: TRBD2
abundance: .
CDR3nt: TGTGCCAGCAGTGAATCGCGGGAGGGCGCGAACACCGGGGAGCTGTTTTTT
CDR3aa: CASSESREGANTGELFF

j_gene: TRBJ2-5
len: 14
v_gene: TRBV29-1
d_gene: .
abundance: .
CDR3nt: TGCAGCGTTGAAGATGAAGCGGGTCTGCGGACCCAGTACTTC
CDR3aa: CSVEDEAGLRTQYF

j_gene: TRBJ2-7
len: 12
v_gene: TRBV29-1
d_gene: TRBD1
abundance: .
CDR3nt: TGCAGCGTTGGGGACAGGTCCTACGAGCAGTACTTC
CDR3aa: CSVGDRSYEQYF

j_gene: TRBJ2-7
len: 14
v_gene: TRBV28
d_gene: TRBD2
abundance: .
CDR3nt: TGTGCCAGCAGCAGAGCGGGGGACCCCTACGAGCAGTACTTC
CDR3aa: CASSRAGDPYEQYF

j_gene: TRBJ1-1
len: 12
v_gene: TRBV29-1
d_gene: .
abundance: .
CDR3nt: TGCAGCGTCGCTCAGATGAACACTGAAGCTTTCTTT
CDR3aa: CSVAQMNTEAFF

j_gene: TRBJ1-1
len: 18
v_gene: TRBV27
d_gene: .
abundance: once
CDR3nt: TGTGCCAGCAGTTTATCAGGGAGCCCGTGGGGAGGTCGGACTGAAGCTTTCTTT
CDR3aa: CASSLSGSPWGGRTEAFF

j_gene: TRBJ2-5
len: 14
v_gene: TRBV6-4
d_gene: TRBD1
abundance: once
CDR3nt: TGTGCCAGCAGTTCCGACAGGGGGCAGGAGACCCAGTACTTC
CDR3aa: CASSSDRGQETQYF

j_gene: TRBJ2-7
len: 13
v_gene: TRBV7-2
d_gene: TRBD2
abundance: once
CDR3nt: TGTGCCAGCCCGGTTAGCGGGAGATACGAGCAGTACTTC
CDR3aa: CASPVSGRYEQYF

j_gene: TRBJ2-5
len: 14
v_gene: TRBV28
d_gene: .
abundance: .
CDR3nt: TGTGCCAGCAGTCCCGGGACTCTGGGGAAGACCCAGTACTTC
CDR3aa: CASSPGTLGKTQYF

j_gene: TRBJ2-1
len: 16
v_gene: TRBV7-9
d_gene: .
abundance: .
CDR3nt: TGTGCCAGCAGCACCGCGGCGGTCCGAAGGAACAATGAGCAGTTCTTC
CDR3aa: CASSTAAVRRNNEQFF

j_gene: TRBJ2-1
len: 19
v_gene: TRBV5-1
d_gene: .
abundance: .
CDR3nt: TGCGCCAGCAGCTGGAGGCTCCAACGCATGGGAGCTGGCTACAATGAGCAGCTCTTC
CDR3aa: CASSWRLQRMGAGYNEQLF

j_gene: TRBJ1-6
len: 16
v_gene: TRBV13
d_gene: .
abundance: .
CDR3nt: TGTGCCAGCAGCTTAGCCGGGATAAATCACGATTCACCCCTCCACTTT
CDR3aa: CASSLAGINHDSPLHF

j_gene: TRBJ1-2
len: 15
v_gene: TRBV11-2
d_gene: TRBD1
abundance: .
CDR3nt: TGTGCCAGCCATGACCGGGACAGCTCTAACTATGGCTACACCTTC
CDR3aa: CASHDRDSSNYGYTF

j_gene: TRBJ1-1
len: 15
v_gene: TRBV6-5
d_gene: TRBD1
abundance: .
CDR3nt: TGTGCCAGCATTATTTCGGACAGGGTCGGCACTGAAGCTTTCTTT
CDR3aa: CASIISDRVGTEAFF

j_gene: TRBJ2-7
len: 14
v_gene: TRBV15
d_gene: .
abundance: .
CDR3nt: TGTGCCACCAGCAGAAGAAGGGCGGGACGTGAGCAGTACTTC
CDR3aa: CATSRRRAGREQYF

j_gene: TRBJ2-7
len: 14
v_gene: TRBV7-9
d_gene: .
abundance: .
CDR3nt: TGTGCCAGCAGCCCGACAGGACCTACGGGGGAGCAGTACTTC
CDR3aa: CASSPTGPTGEQYF

j_gene: TRBJ1-5
len: 15
v_gene: TRBV19
d_gene: .
abundance: once
CDR3nt: TGTGCCAGTAGGATCCAGGGGAATAGCAATCAGCCCCAGCATTTT
CDR3aa: CASRIQGNSNQPQHF

j_gene: TRBJ1-2
len: 16
v_gene: TRBV5-1
d_gene: TRBD1
abundance: .
CDR3nt: TGCGCCAGCAGACAACTCGGGACAGGGCGGAACTATGGCTACACCTTC
CDR3aa: CASRQLGTGRNYGYTF

j_gene: TRBJ1-4
len: 15
v_gene: TRBV14
d_gene: TRBD1
abundance: .
CDR3nt: TGTGCCAGCAGCCAAGCCAGGGGGTATAATGAAAAACTGTTTTTT
CDR3aa: CASSQARGYNEKLFF

j_gene: TRBJ1-2
len: 15
v_gene: TRBV27
d_gene: .
abundance: .
CDR3nt: TGTGCCAGCAGTTTAAAAAGGACAGCTAACTATGGCTACACCTTC
CDR3aa: CASSLKRTANYGYTF

j_gene: TRBJ2-5
len: 14
v_gene: TRBV5-8
d_gene: .
abundance: .
CDR3nt: TGTGCCAGCAGCTTGGGACAGTACCAAGAGACCCAGTACTTC
CDR3aa: CASSLGQYQETQYF

j_gene: TRBJ2-7
len: 13
v_gene: TRBV6-4
d_gene: TRBD2
abundance: .
CDR3nt: TGTGCCGGGCTAGCGGAGTCCTCCTACGAGCAGTACTTC
CDR3aa: CAGLAESSYEQYF

j_gene: TRBJ1-4
len: 14
v_gene: TRBV19
d_gene: .
abundance: .
CDR3nt: TGTGCCAGTAGTACCCAGGGCTCACCTGAAAAACTGTTTTTT
CDR3aa: CASSTQGSPEKLFF

j_gene: TRBJ1-1
len: 14
v_gene: TRBV19
d_gene: TRBD1
abundance: once
CDR3nt: TGTGCCAGTAGTATAGGACAGGGGTACACTGAAGCTTTCTTT
CDR3aa: CASSIGQGYTEAFF

j_gene: TRBJ2-5
len: 15
v_gene: TRBV5-1
d_gene: TRBD2
abundance: .
CDR3nt: TGCGCCAGCAGCTTGACAACTAGCGGGGGGGAGACCCAGTACTTC
CDR3aa: CASSLTTSGGETQYF

j_gene: TRBJ2-5
len: 15
v_gene: TRBV9
d_gene: TRBD2
abundance: .
CDR3nt: TGTGCCAGCAGCGTAGAGACTAGCGGGATGGAGACCCAGTACTTC
CDR3aa: CASSVETSGMETQYF

j_gene: TRBJ1-2
len: 13
v_gene: TRBV27
d_gene: .
abundance: .
CDR3nt: TGTGCCAGCAGTCCCCACAACGACTATGGCTACACCTTC
CDR3aa: CASSPHNDYGYTF

j_gene: TRBJ1-1
len: 11
v_gene: TRBV7-9
d_gene: TRBD1
abundance: .
CDR3nt: TGTGCCAGCAGCAACGACAGGGTAGCTTTCTTT
CDR3aa: CASSNDRVAFF

j_gene: TRBJ2-1
len: 12
v_gene: TRBV29-1
d_gene: TRBD1
abundance: .
CDR3nt: TGCAGCGTTGTGACAGGGGGCAATGAGCAGTTCTTC
CDR3aa: CSVVTGGNEQFF

j_gene: TRBJ1-1
len: 13
v_gene: TRBV19
d_gene: .
abundance: .
CDR3nt: TGTGCCAGTAGTATAGGGTTGCAGGGAACTGCTTTCTTT
CDR3aa: CASSIGLQGTAFF

j_gene: TRBJ1-2
len: 14
v_gene: TRBV19
d_gene: .
abundance: .
CDR3nt: TGTGCCAGCTCCACCCTAGCACTCCCCTATGGCTACACCTTC
CDR3aa: CASSTLALPYGYTF